The 27 T cell receptor beta chains reported below all come from one sample, sequenced in a study of blood T cells in healthy people across ages. The second PCR ran roughly 6 to 11 cycles with a sample-barcoded 5' primer and J-beta primers. TCRdb passed the 5' RACE reads through MiXCR, listing each CDR3 protein once. The sample holds around 800,000 distinct CDR3 sequences; roughly 24% are singletons and the top ten take about 3%. These data were also filed under a second study, of T cells of mothers and their children.

Sequencing was done on a sample of blood. The receptor source for this set is a boy between 10 and 17 years old in good health.

The CDR3 DNA reads TGTGCCAGCAGCACTAGCGGGGTTATGCTCTACAATGAGCAGTTCTTC. The encoded protein is CASSTSGVMLYNEQFF. The chain recombines TRBV28 with TRBJ2-1; 10 positions match TRBD2. CDR1 is MDHEN and CDR2 is SYDVKM in the germline V gene. Trimming cost V 6 bases and J 3 bases; bases outside gene matches: 8. The CDR3 extends over 16 amino acids.

The chain has TRBV6-6 and TRBJ1-1, with 8 positions matching TRBD1. From germline, CDR1 is MNHNY and CDR2 SVGAGI (reference sequence). With V trimmed by 0 bases and J by 5 bases, 8 bases remained unmatched. The CDR3 loop spans 16 amino acids. Here the CDR3 reads CASSYSHDRGGTEAFF. CDR3 bases: TGTGCCAGCAGTTACTCCCATGACAGGGGAGGAACTGAAGCTTTCTTT.

The chain couples TRBV10-3 to TRBJ2-2, with 7 bases identical to TRBD2. The CDR3 length is 21 residues. CDR1 is ENHRY and CDR2 is SYGVKD in the germline V gene. Trimming took 2 bases from V and 7 from J; bases not matched to a gene: 25. The CDR3 DNA reads as TGTGCCATCAGTGAGCGTGGGGAGGGACGTCGTGCCCGGCCGGTTGGCGGGGAGCTGTTTTTT. Residues: CAISERGEGRRARPVGGELFF.

The chain is built from TRBV6-5 and TRBJ1-2; the match to TRBD1 covers 7 bases. The CDR3 sequence is 14 residues long. The V and J ends lost 5 bases and 2 bases, in that order; junction bases with no gene match: 5. Germline-derived CDR1 and CDR2 are MNHEY and SVGAGI. The CDR3 DNA reads as TGTGCCAGCAGTGGGGAGACAGGGAACTATGGCTACACCTTC. This encodes CASSGETGNYGYTF.

This clonotype was seen more than once but under ten times. The V call is TRBV7-9, the J call TRBJ1-5; D is perhaps TRBD1 (6 bases). V was trimmed by 4 bases and J by 3 bases, leaving 10 bases between them. Germline-derived CDR1 and CDR2 are SEHNR and FQNEAQ (reference sequence). CDR3 length: 14 residues. The CDR3 protein is CASSYGQPNQPQHF. The CDR3 DNA reads as TGTGCCAGCAGCTACGGACAGCCCAATCAGCCCCAGCATTTT.

V gene TRBV6-6 combines with J gene TRBJ2-1; D not certain. From germline, CDR1 is MNHNY and CDR2 SVGAGI (reference sequence). V gave up 3 bases and J gave up 5 bases, with 8 bases separating them. The CDR3 has 13 amino acids. The CDR3 spells CASSYSENNEQFF. Written as DNA, the CDR3 is TGTGCCAGCAGTTATTCAGAAAACAATGAGCAGTTCTTC.

The chain links TRBV29-1 to TRBJ2-5, with a tentative D call TRBD2 (6 bases). The CDR3 is 13 residues long. The V gene lost 2 bases and the J gene lost 5 bases, with 12 bases spanning the gap. Germline V CDR1 and CDR2: SQVTM, ANQGSEA. This CDR3 reads CSVESLALETQYF. The CDR3 coding sequence is TGCAGCGTTGAAAGTCTAGCGCTCGAGACCCAGTACTTC.

This clonotype was picked up a small number of times. One junction end does not reproduce the germline sequence, and a read error may be involved. This sequence joins TRBV7-7 and TRBJ2-5; tentatively, D is TRBD2 (6 bases). The assigned J gene may be wrong: the sequence end matches TRBJ2-1 better. The CDR3 sequence is 16 residues long. In germline, CDR1 is SSHAT, CDR2 FNYEAQ (reference sequence). The CDR3 region has the DNA TGTGCTAGCAGCTTAGTGGGCGCGGGGAGCGGGAATGAGCAGTTCTTC. Translation: CASSLVGAGSGNEQFF.

In this sample, this clonotype turned up a few times. V and J are TRBV7-9 and TRBJ2-7; D call uncertain. CDR1 is SEHNR and CDR2 is FQNEAQ in the germline V gene (reference sequence). Deletions cut 3 bases from V and 0 bases from J, with 6 bases between. The CDR3 runs to 13 residues. The CDR3 DNA is TGTGCCAGCAGCTTGCCGTACTCCTACGAGCAGTACTTC. As protein: CASSLPYSYEQYF.

Many counts were recorded for this clonotype. The chain links TRBV12-3 or TRBV12-4 to TRBJ2-7, with D hard to call. Trimming pared 3 bases from V and 7 bases from J, leaving 13 bases between. This CDR3 region has 13 residues. In DNA form, the CDR3 reads TGTGCCAGCAGTTTCTCCCCCTCTCAGGAGCAGTACTTC. Its protein product is CASSFSPSQEQYF.

This clonotype occurred a few times. V is TRBV5-6 and J is TRBJ2-1, with D perhaps TRBD2 (6 bases). The germline V gene has CDR1 SGHDT and CDR2 YYEEEE. This CDR3 has 14 amino acids. V lost 4 bases to trimming and J lost 10 bases, with 18 bases between them. As DNA, the CDR3 is TGTGCCAGCAGCCTGGGACTTGCCCCCAGGGAGCAGTTCTTC. Encoded protein: CASSLGLAPREQFF. Together with reference TRBV5-6 and TRBJ2-1, the CDR3 gives the full variable domain: DAGVTQSPTHLIKTRGQQVTLRCSPKSGHDTVSWYQQALGQGPQFIFQYYEEEERQRGNFPDRFSGHQFPNYSSELNVNALLLGDSALYLCASSLGLAPREQFFGPGTRLTVL.

This clonotype was observed a handful of times. V gene TRBV27 combines with J gene TRBJ2-5; 8 positions agree with TRBD1. Germline CDR1 and CDR2: MNHEY and SMNVEV (reference sequence). Unmatched junction bases numbered 16, after V lost 8 bases and J lost 5 bases. This CDR3 has 16 residues. The CDR3 DNA reads as TGTGCCAGCGGTCCCTTGGACAGGGAAAAAGTGGAGACCCAGTACTTC. The encoded protein is CASGPLDREKVETQYF.

This clonotype was picked up a small number of times. V is TRBV19 and J is TRBJ2-7; D is possibly TRBD1 (6 bases). Deletions cut 6 bases from V and 6 bases from J, with 15 bases between. Per germline, CDR1 LNHDA and CDR2 SQIVND (reference sequence). The CDR3 has 13 residues. In nucleotides, the CDR3 is TGTGCCAGTAGGAACAGGGACACGCCCGAGCAGTACTTC. Amino acids: CASRNRDTPEQYF.

The chain carries TRBV5-1 and TRBJ2-1; D may correspond to TRBD1 or TRBD2 (6 bases each). Trimming shortened V by 1 base and J by 10 bases, and 15 bases separated the two germline ends. Germline CDR1 is SGHRS and CDR2 is YFSETQ. This CDR3 region has 14 residues. As DNA, the CDR3 is TGCGCCAGCAGCTTGACGACAGGAGGGGAAGAGCAGTTCTTC. It translates to CASSLTTGGEEQFF.

This clonotype was seen only a few times. The CDR3 nucleotides read TGTGCCAGCAGTGATATTGACACGTTGGCCCGTAACTATGGCTACACCTTC. It codes for CASSDIDTLARNYGYTF. This chain connects TRBV2 to TRBJ1-2, with D unresolved. The length of the CDR3 is 17 residues. V was clipped by 3 bases and J by 1 base, with 18 bases between them. In germline, CDR1 is SNHLY, CDR2 FYNNEI.

This clonotype was counted only a few times. The chain joins TRBV7-2 to TRBJ2-5; 11 bases line up with TRBD2. This CDR3 has 15 residues. Germline values: CDR1 SGHTA, CDR2 FQGNSA. V lost 10 bases and J lost 4; bases outside the gene matches: 11. The CDR3 DNA is TGTGCCAACAGTTTGGGACTAGCGGCACCAGAGACCCAGTACTTC. Translating it yields CANSLGLAAPETQYF.

The V call is TRBV20-1, the J call TRBJ2-1, with a tentative D call TRBD2 (5 bases). This CDR3 contains 16 residues. Germline V gene sequence: CDR1 DFQATT, CDR2 SNEGSKA (reference sequence). Deletions cut 5 bases from V and 2 bases from J, with 19 bases between. In DNA, the CDR3 is TGCAGTGCTCCTAATCCCCTAGCCTATCCCTACAATGAGCAGTTCTTC. This translates into CSAPNPLAYPYNEQFF.

The CDR3 here is CASSPTSPETQYF. CDR3 coding DNA: TGTGCCAGCAGTCCGACTAGCCCAGAGACCCAGTACTTC. This rearrangement joins TRBV5-4 to TRBJ2-1, with TRBD2 identical over 7 bases. The J call may be mistaken, given a closer DNA end match to TRBJ2-5. CDR1 SGHNT and CDR2 YYREEE come from the germline V gene (reference sequence). The CDR3 has 13 amino acids.

In its sample, this clonotype was seen a few times. This chain uses TRBV6-6 with TRBJ2-7; D not resolved. Germline V gene sequence: CDR1 MNHNY, CDR2 SVGAGI (reference sequence). This CDR3 is 13 amino acids long. V lost 7 bases, J lost 6 bases, and 16 bases lay in between. CDR3 nucleotide sequence: TGTGCCAGCAACGAAGGCGCCCGGGCCGAGCAGTACTTC. This gives the protein CASNEGARAEQYF.

The chain employs TRBV10-3 and TRBJ1-1; 10 bases fit TRBD1. The CDR3 sequence is 14 residues long. With 8 bases clipped from V and 3 bases from J, the junction kept 6 bases outside the gene matches. Germline V gives CDR1 ENHRY, CDR2 SYGVKD. For the CDR3, the DNA is TGTGCCATCGGTAAGGACAGGGGGGACACTGAAGCTTTCTTT. Its protein is CAIGKDRGDTEAFF.

The chain joins TRBV20-1 to TRBJ2-1, with D possibly being TRBD2 (5 bases). The CDR3 spans 12 residues. Per the germline V gene, CDR1 is DFQATT and CDR2 is SNEGSKA (reference sequence). V was pared by 5 bases and J by 3 bases, with 8 bases between. CDR3 in DNA: TGCAGTGCTGGACTGGACTACAATGAGCAGTTCTTC. Residues: CSAGLDYNEQFF.

This sequence joins TRBV30 and TRBJ2-1, with 14 bases fitting TRBD2. Germline CDR1 and CDR2: GTSNPN and SVGIG (reference sequence). V trimming: 8 bases; J trimming: 0 bases; junction bases outside the gene matches: 12. This CDR3 region has 18 residues. Here the CDR3 DNA reads TGTGCCCTCCATGGACTAGCGGGGGGCATGAGCTCCTACAATGAGCAGTTCTTC. The encoded protein is CALHGLAGGMSSYNEQFF.

The chain has TRBV20-1 and TRBJ2-4; the D gene is possibly TRBD1 (6 bases). Germline CDR1 reads DFQATT; CDR2 reads SNEGSKA (reference sequence). The CDR3 runs 15 residues. V lost 0 bases and J lost 0, with 9 bases in between. The CDR3 DNA sequence: TGCAGTGCTAGAGATCACAGGGTAGCCAAAAACATTCAGTACTTC. It yields the protein CSARDHRVAKNIQYF.

This clonotype occurred a few times. This rearrangement joins TRBV2 to TRBJ1-2; 9 positions match TRBD1. CDR3 size: 12 residues. Germline trimming cut 8 bases from V and 8 bases from J; bases unmatched to any gene: 6. CDR1 and CDR2 from the germline V gene are SNHLY and FYNNEI. In nucleotides, the CDR3 is TGTGCCAGCGCTACAGGGGGCGAAGGCTACACCTTC. This sequence encodes CASATGGEGYTF.

This clonotype was counted only a few times. The chain is built from TRBV27 and TRBJ2-5; tentative D call: TRBD1 (6 bases). The better agreement between TRBJ2-7 and the DNA end casts doubt on the J call. The CDR3 loop spans 15 amino acids. Germline values: CDR1 MNHEY, CDR2 SMNVEV (reference sequence). The CDR3 spells CASSHISGRGDEQYF. As DNA, the CDR3 is TGTGCCAGCAGTCACATCTCGGGCAGGGGTGACGAGCAGTACTTC.

This clonotype has a handful of counts. The CDR3 reads CASSTGEIYTF. The CDR3 coding sequence is TGTGCCAGCAGCACAGGCGAAATCTACACCTTC. The chain links TRBV9 to TRBJ1-2; tentatively, D is TRBD1 (5 bases). The CDR3 is made up of 11 amino acids. Germline V CDR1 and CDR2: SGDLS, YYNGEE. Deletions cut 4 bases from V and 10 bases from J, with 11 bases between.

The V gene is TRBV18, the J gene TRBJ1-5; D is unclear. From germline, CDR1 is KGHSH and CDR2 LQKENI. This CDR3 comprises 13 residues. Trimming took 3 bases from V and 6 from J, leaving 9 bases between them. CDR3: CASSPAGVQPQHF. The CDR3 bases are TGTGCCAGCTCACCGGCCGGGGTTCAGCCCCAGCATTTT. Variable domain in full (rest from reference TRBV18 and TRBJ1-5): NAGVMQNPRHLVRRRGQEARLRCSPMKGHSHVYWYRQLPEEGLKFMVYLQKENIIDESGMPKERFSAEFPKEGPSILRIQQVVRGDSAAYFCASSPAGVQPQHFGDGTRLSIL.